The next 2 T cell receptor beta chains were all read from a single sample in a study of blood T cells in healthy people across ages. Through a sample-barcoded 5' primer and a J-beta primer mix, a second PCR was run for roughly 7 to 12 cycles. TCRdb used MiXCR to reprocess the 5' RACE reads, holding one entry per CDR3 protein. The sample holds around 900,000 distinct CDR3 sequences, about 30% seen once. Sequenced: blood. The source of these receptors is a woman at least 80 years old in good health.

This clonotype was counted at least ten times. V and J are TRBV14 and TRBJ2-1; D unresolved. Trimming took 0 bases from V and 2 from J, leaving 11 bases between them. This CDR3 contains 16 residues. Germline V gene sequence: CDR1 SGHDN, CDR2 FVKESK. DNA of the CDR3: TGTGCCAGCAGCCAAGAGGAGCTTTGGACCTACAATGAGCAGTTCTTC. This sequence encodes CASSQEELWTYNEQFF.

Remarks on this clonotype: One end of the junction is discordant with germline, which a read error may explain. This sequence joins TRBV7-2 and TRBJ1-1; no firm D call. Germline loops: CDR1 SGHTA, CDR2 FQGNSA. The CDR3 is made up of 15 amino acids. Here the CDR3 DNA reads TGTGCCGGCAGTCCCACTGACGGGGTTGGCACTGAAGCTTTCTTT. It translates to CAGSPTDGVGTEAFF.